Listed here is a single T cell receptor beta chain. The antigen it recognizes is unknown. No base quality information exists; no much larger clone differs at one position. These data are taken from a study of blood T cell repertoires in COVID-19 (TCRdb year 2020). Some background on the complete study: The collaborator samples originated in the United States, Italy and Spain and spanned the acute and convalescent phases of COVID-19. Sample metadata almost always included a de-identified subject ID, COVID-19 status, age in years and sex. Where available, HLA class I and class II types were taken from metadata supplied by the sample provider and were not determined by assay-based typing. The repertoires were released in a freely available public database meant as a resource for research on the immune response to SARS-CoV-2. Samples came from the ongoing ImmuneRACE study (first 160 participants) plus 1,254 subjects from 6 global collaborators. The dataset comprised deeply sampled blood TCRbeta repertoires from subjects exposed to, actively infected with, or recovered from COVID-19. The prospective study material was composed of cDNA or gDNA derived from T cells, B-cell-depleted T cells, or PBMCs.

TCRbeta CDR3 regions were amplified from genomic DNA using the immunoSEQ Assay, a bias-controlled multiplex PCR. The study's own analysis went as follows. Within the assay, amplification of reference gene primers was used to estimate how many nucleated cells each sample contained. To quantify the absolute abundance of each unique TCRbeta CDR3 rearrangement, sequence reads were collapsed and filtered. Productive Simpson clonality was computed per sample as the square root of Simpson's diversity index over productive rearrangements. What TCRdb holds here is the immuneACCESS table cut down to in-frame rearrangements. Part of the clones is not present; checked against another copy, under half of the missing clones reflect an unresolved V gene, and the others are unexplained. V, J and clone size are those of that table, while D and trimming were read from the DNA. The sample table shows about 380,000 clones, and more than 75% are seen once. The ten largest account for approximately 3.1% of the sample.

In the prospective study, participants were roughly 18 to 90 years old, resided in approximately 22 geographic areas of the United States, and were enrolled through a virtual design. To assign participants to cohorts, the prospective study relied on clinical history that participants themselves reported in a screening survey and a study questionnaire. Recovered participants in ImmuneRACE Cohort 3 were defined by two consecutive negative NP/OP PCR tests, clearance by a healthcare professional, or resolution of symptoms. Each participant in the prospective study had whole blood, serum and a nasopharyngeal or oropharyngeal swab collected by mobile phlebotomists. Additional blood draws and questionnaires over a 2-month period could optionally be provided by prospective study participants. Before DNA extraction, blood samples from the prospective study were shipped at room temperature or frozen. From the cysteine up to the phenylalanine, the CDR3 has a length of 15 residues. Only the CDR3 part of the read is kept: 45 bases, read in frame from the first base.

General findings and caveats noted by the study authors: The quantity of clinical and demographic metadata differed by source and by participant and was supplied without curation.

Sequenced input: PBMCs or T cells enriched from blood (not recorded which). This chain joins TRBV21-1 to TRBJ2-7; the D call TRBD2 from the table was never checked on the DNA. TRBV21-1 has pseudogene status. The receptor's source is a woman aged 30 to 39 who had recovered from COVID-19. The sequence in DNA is TGTGCCAGCAGCAAAGCCGGGGAGATCCCCTACGAGCAGTACTTC. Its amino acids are CASSKAGEIPYEQYF.